This T cell receptor (beta chain) was captured in a study of control samples from healthy donors and cancer patients. Data came from immunoSEQ multiplex PCR; TCRdb stores just in-frame clones and leaves some out. Altogether 150,000 or so clones are present, 80% to 95% being singletons, with the ten largest covering more than 5%. The clonotype comes from a man younger than 35 in good health. The sequencing input was blood.

CDR3 coding DNA: TGTGCCAGCAGCCCCGGGGACAGGGAGTCTGAAAAACTGTTTTTT. The encoded protein is CASSPGDRESEKLFF. V is TRBV4-2 and J is TRBJ1-4, with 9 positions matching TRBD1. The J segment lost 7 bases and the V segment lost 4 bases, leaving 7 bases of the junction unmatched. Germline CDR1 reads LGHNA; CDR2 reads YNFKEQ. This CDR3 has 15 residues.